This is a list of T cell receptor beta chains from one sample in a study of blood T cell repertoires in COVID-19. TCRdb keeps only in-frame clones here, not all; method: immunoSEQ multiplex PCR. The sample has a few hundred thousand clones, roughly 87% seen once; the top ten hold approximately 3%. Sequenced: PBMCs or T cells enriched from blood (not recorded which). The receptors were sampled from a woman aged 30 to 39 who had recovered from COVID-19. CDR3s include the opening cysteine and the closing phenylalanine or tryptophan. Fields, in order: J gene, V gene, D gene, clone size, CDR3 protein, CDR3 DNA. The D gene is left open where the match is weak. A clone size is listed for some rows: how often the clone was seen (once, few, many), or a class if it is expanded.

TRBJ2-5	TRBV21-1	NA	NA	CASSKGGRLAGGKETQYF	TGTGCCAGCAGCAAAGGGGGGAGGCTAGCGGGAGGTAAAGAGACCCAGTACTTC
TRBJ2-5	TRBV11-1	NA	NA	CASSLEGGSPATTQYF	TGTGCCAGCAGCTTAGAGGGGGGGTCCCCAGCTACTACCCAGTACTTC
TRBJ1-2	TRBV19	TRBD1	NA	CASSMTGGQYGYTF	TGTGCCAGTAGTATGACAGGGGGCCAGTATGGCTACACCTTC
TRBJ1-3	TRBV11-2	TRBD1	NA	CASSWDSVSGNTIYF	TGTGCCAGCAGCTGGGACAGCGTCTCTGGAAACACCATATATTTT
TRBJ2-7	TRBV28	TRBD2	NA	CASSRTSGIEQYF	TGTGCCAGCAGTAGGACTAGCGGGATCGAGCAGTACTTC
TRBJ2-1	TRBV7-6	TRBD2	NA	CASRPTSGSYNEQFF	TGTGCCAGCAGACCCACTAGCGGGAGCTACAATGAGCAGTTCTTC
TRBJ1-5	TRBV19	TRBD1	few	CASSLRTGEQPQHF	TGTGCCAGTAGTTTGAGGACAGGGGAACAGCCCCAGCATTTT
TRBJ1-4	TRBV15	NA	NA	CATSRATDRTEKLFF	TGTGCCACCAGCAGAGCTACTGACAGGACTGAAAAACTGTTTTTT
TRBJ2-1	TRBV19	TRBD1	NA	CASSRTGASPYNEQFF	TGTGCCAGTAGTAGGACAGGGGCCTCACCCTACAATGAGCAGTTCTTC
TRBJ1-1	TRBV29-1	NA	NA	CSVDSPEAFF	TGCAGCGTAGACAGTCCTGAAGCTTTCTTT
TRBJ1-1	TRBV6-5	NA	once	CASRTGSHGKAFF	TGTGCCAGCAGAACCGGGTCCCACGGAAAAGCTTTCTTT
TRBJ1-1	TRBV18	TRBD1	once	CASSRQGPSEAFF	TGTGCCAGCTCACGACAGGGTCCCTCTGAAGCTTTCTTT
TRBJ2-1	TRBV10-3	NA	NA	CAISELREGEQFF	TGTGCCATCAGTGAACTCAGGGAAGGTGAGCAGTTCTTC
TRBJ1-2	TRBV15	NA	once	CATSRVVRTDQNYGYTF	TGTGCCACCAGCAGAGTTGTACGGACAGATCAAAACTATGGCTACACCTTC
TRBJ1-6	TRBV7-2	NA	NA	CASSLAPRQGSPLHF	TGTGCCAGCAGCTTAGCCCCGCGGCAGGGATCACCCCTCCACTTT
TRBJ2-3	TRBV6-4	NA	NA	CASSERFEASAQYF	TGTGCCAGCAGTGAGCGGTTCGAAGCCTCGGCGCAGTATTTT
TRBJ1-2	TRBV30	NA	few	CAWNILGSYGYTF	TGTGCCTGGAATATCCTAGGGAGTTATGGCTACACCTTC
TRBJ1-1	TRBV19	TRBD1	NA	CASKTDRFPEAFF	TGTGCCAGTAAGACGGACAGGTTCCCTGAAGCTTTCTTT
TRBJ1-1	TRBV28	TRBD1	NA	CASSRQGAGHTEAFF	TGTGCCAGCAGTCGACAGGGGGCCGGTCATACTGAAGCTTTCTTT
TRBJ2-7	TRBV14	TRBD1	NA	CASSQLGQGSAYEQYF	TGTGCCAGCAGCCAACTCGGACAGGGATCGGCCTACGAGCAGTACTTC
TRBJ2-2	TRBV5-4	NA	NA	CASRNSEETGELFF	TGTGCCAGCAGAAACTCAGAGGAAACCGGGGAGCTGTTTTTT
TRBJ2-7	TRBV18	TRBD1	NA	CASSRDRAPYEQYF	TGTGCCAGCTCCCGGGACAGGGCTCCTTACGAGCAGTACTTC
TRBJ1-6	TRBV21-1	NA	NA	CASITPSDREISPLHF	TGTGCCAGCATAACTCCGTCGGACAGGGAAATCTCACCCCTCCACTTT
TRBJ1-5	TRBV10-2	TRBD1	once	CASSSSGGNQPQHF	TGCGCCAGCAGCTCATCAGGGGGGAATCAGCCCCAGCATTTT
TRBJ1-1	TRBV6-2/TRBV6-3	NA	NA	CASSRLGGTEAFF	TGTGCCAGCAGCCGACTGGGTGGCACTGAAGCTTTCTTT
TRBJ1-5	TRBV10-2	NA	NA	CASSGQQNNQPQHF	TGCGCCAGCAGTGGACAGCAAAACAATCAGCCCCAGCATTTT
TRBJ2-3	TRBV4-1	TRBD2	NA	CASSQGLAGADTQYF	TGCGCCAGCAGCCAAGGTTTAGCGGGAGCAGATACGCAGTATTTT
TRBJ1-4	TRBV4-1	NA	NA	CASRHAPHEVINEKLFF	TGCGCCAGCAGACACGCCCCGCATGAAGTGATAAATGAAAAACTGTTTTTT
TRBJ2-5	TRBV19	TRBD2	NA	CATDDGGDTQYF	TGTGCCACCGATGATGGGGGGGACACCCAGTACTTC
TRBJ2-1	TRBV27	NA	few	CASSTPSSSYNEQFF	TGTGCCAGCAGTACGCCCTCGAGCTCCTACAATGAGCAGTTCTTC
TRBJ1-1	TRBV10-3	NA	NA	CASAAGLPEAFF	TGTGCCTCCGCCGCGGGGTTGCCTGAAGCTTTCTTT
TRBJ2-7	TRBV7-9	NA	NA	CASSLRGRDTYEQYF	TGTGCCAGCAGCTTAAGGGGCAGGGATACCTACGAGCAGTACTTC
TRBJ2-1	TRBV5-6	NA	NA	CASSFDNEQFF	TGTGCCAGCAGCTTTGACAACGAGCAGTTCTTC
TRBJ2-1	TRBV15	NA	NA	CATSASNEQFF	TGTGCCACCAGCGCTAGCAATGAGCAGTTCTTC
TRBJ1-6	TRBV4-1	NA	NA	CASSQGQQQGLYSPLHF	TGCGCCAGCAGCCAAGGCCAGCAACAGGGTCTCTATTCACCCCTCCACTTT
TRBJ1-2	TRBV7-2	NA	once	CASSFPQRNYGYTF	TGTGCCAGCAGCTTCCCCCAACGGAACTATGGCTACACCTTC
TRBJ2-3	TRBV28	NA	NA	CASISGYSTDTQYF	TGTGCCAGCATCTCAGGATATAGCACAGATACGCAGTATTTT
TRBJ2-1	TRBV12-2	NA	NA	CASRLVNRVSPYNEQFF	TGTGCAAGTCGCTTAGTCAACAGGGTTAGCCCCTACAATGAGCAGTTCTTC
TRBJ2-2	TRBV2	NA	NA	CASSDMDSNTGELFF	TGTGCCAGCAGTGATATGGACAGTAACACCGGGGAGCTGTTTTTT
TRBJ1-6	TRBV2	NA	NA	CASSEERRFGDSPLHF	TGTGCCAGCAGTGAAGAGCGACGGTTTGGTGATTCACCCCTCCACTTT
TRBJ2-1	TRBV28	TRBD1	NA	CASRSGGAWDNEQFF	TGTGCCAGCAGATCAGGGGGCGCTTGGGACAATGAGCAGTTCTTC
TRBJ2-7	TRBV18	NA	NA	CASSPPGLRSYEQYF	TGTGCCAGCTCACCACCGGGACTCCGATCCTACGAGCAGTACTTC
TRBJ2-1	TRBV7-2	TRBD2	once	CASSLAGGVLNEQFF	TGTGCCAGCAGCTTAGCGGGAGGGGTCTTAAATGAGCAGTTCTTC
TRBJ2-5	TRBV7-2	NA	NA	CASSLYGGQETQYF	TGTGCCAGCAGCTTGTACGGAGGCCAAGAGACCCAGTACTTC
TRBJ2-1	TRBV7-8	NA	NA	CASSLARSAWDNEQFF	TGTGCCAGCAGCTTAGCTAGGAGTGCCTGGGACAATGAGCAGTTCTTC
TRBJ2-1	TRBV7-2	NA	NA	CASSPPEGDSYNEQFF	TGTGCCAGCAGCCCCCCCGAGGGAGACTCCTACAATGAGCAGTTCTTC